Below, 26 T cell receptor beta chains from the same sample are listed, as sequenced in a study of blood T cell repertoires in COVID-19. Sequencing was performed with immunoSEQ multiplex PCR; in TCRdb, only in-frame clones are kept and a portion is missing. The sample lists under 250,000 clones, around nine tenths occurring once. The source material was peripheral blood. The receptors derive from an elderly man with acute or convalescent COVID-19.

This chain connects TRBV4-3 to TRBJ2-2; 7 nucleotides align to TRBD2. V dropped 1 base and J dropped 6; count of bases not matched to a gene: 11. The CDR3 totals 17 residues. CDR1 LGHNA and CDR2 YSLEER come from the germline V gene. Here the CDR3 reads CASSQAALATEAGELFF. CDR3 DNA sequence: TGCGCCAGCAGCCAAGCGGCACTAGCGACGGAGGCCGGGGAGCTGTTTTTT.

There are a few counts of this clone. CDR3 coding DNA: TGTGCCTCCCGAGGTAGCGGGGGGCAGCAGTACTTC. Its translation is CASRGSGGQQYF. V and J are TRBV5-5 and TRBJ2-7; 10 bases match TRBD2. The CDR3 runs 12 residues. V trimming: 10 bases; J trimming: 8 bases; junction bases outside the gene matches: 9. Germline V gene data show CDR1 as SGHKS and CDR2 as YYEKEE (reference sequence). Full variable domain (outside the CDR3, taken from reference TRBV5-5 and TRBJ2-7): DAGVTQSPTHLIKTRGQQVTLRCSPISGHKSVSWYQQVLGQGPQFIFQYYEKEERGRGNFPDRFSARQFPNYSSELNVNALLLGDSALYLCASRGSGGQQYFGPGTRLTVT.

V usage is TRBV29-1 and J usage is TRBJ1-5; D is undetermined. The V gene lost 6 bases and the J gene lost 1 base, with 10 bases spanning the gap. CDR3 size: 13 residues. CDR1 and CDR2 (germline): SQVTM, ANQGSEA. Here the CDR3 reads CSVRHASNQPQHF. The CDR3 DNA sequence: TGCAGCGTCCGACACGCAAGCAATCAGCCCCAGCATTTT.

J is TRBJ1-5 and V is TRBV3-1 (or the pseudogene TRBV3-2); the D is unclear. CDR3 length: 14 residues. Germline V gene lookup returns CDR1 LGHDT and CDR2 YNNKEL (reference sequence). With 0 bases removed from V and 3 bases from J, the gap between germline ends came to 6 bases. CDR3 protein: CASSQDRINQPQHF. The CDR3 coding sequence is TGTGCCAGCAGCCAAGACAGGATCAATCAGCCCCAGCATTTT.

This clone was found a few times. The CDR3 here is CSVEEDPRDEQYF. The CDR3 nucleotides read TGCAGCGTTGAGGAGGACCCCCGGGACGAGCAGTACTTC. V usage is TRBV29-1 and J usage is TRBJ2-7; perhaps TRBD2 as D (5 bases). This CDR3 has 13 amino acids. V was pared by 3 bases and J by 5 bases, with 14 bases between. The V gene's germline CDR1 is SQVTM and CDR2 ANQGSEA.

The chain carries TRBV27 and TRBJ2-1; 9 nucleotides agree with TRBD2. Germline-derived CDR1 and CDR2 are MNHEY and SMNVEV (reference sequence). This CDR3 is 16 amino acids long. V was clipped by 2 bases and J by 2 bases; unmatched bases: 4. In DNA, the CDR3 is TGTGCCAGCAGTTTACAGACTAGCGGAGCCTACAATGAGCAGTTCTTC. Translating gives CASSLQTSGAYNEQFF.

This clone was detected once. This sequence joins TRBV19 and TRBJ1-4; the D is unclear. CDR3 length: 17 amino acids. V was shortened by 1 base and J by 3 bases, with 15 bases between the two germline ends. CDR1 is LNHDA, CDR2 SQIVND, per germline (reference sequence). The CDR3 is CASSIAGIGVANEKLFF. In DNA form, the CDR3 reads TGTGCCAGTAGTATAGCCGGAATCGGAGTAGCTAATGAAAAACTGTTTTTT.

J is TRBJ2-1 and V is TRBV5-5; TRBD2 matches at 9 bases. Germline assignment: CDR1 SGHKS and CDR2 YYEKEE (reference sequence). V was pared by 0 bases and J by 5 bases, with 6 bases of the junction left unmatched. The CDR3 consists of 16 residues. The CDR3 nucleotides read TGTGCCAGCAGCTTGGCCCCGGGACTAGCTAACAATGAGCAGTTCTTC. It encodes CASSLAPGLANNEQFF.

This chain links TRBV5-1 with TRBJ1-2; TRBD1 is a possible D gene (6 bases). The germline V and J ends were trimmed by 4 bases and 8 bases, with 24 bases remaining between them. The CDR3 length is 16 residues. The germline gives CDR1 SGHRS, CDR2 YFSETQ. CDR3 in amino acids: CASSMAGTPTSGGYTF. The CDR3 nucleotides are TGCGCCAGCAGCATGGCCGGGACACCGACTTCGGGAGGCTACACCTTC.

The rearrangement links TRBV5-1 to TRBJ1-5; D may be TRBD1 (6 bases). This CDR3 has 16 amino acids. V lost 4 bases, J lost 0 bases, and 14 bases lay in between. Germline CDR1 SGHRS, CDR2 YFSETQ. In nucleotides, the CDR3 is TGCGCCAGCAGCCCTACAGGGCTCAATAGCAATCAGCCCCAGCATTTT. Amino acids: CASSPTGLNSNQPQHF.

This sequence joins TRBV5-1 and TRBJ1-2; D gene ambiguous. Between the trimmed V and J ends, which lost 4 bases and 6 bases, there was a span of 19 bases. Germline lookup yields CDR1 SGHRS and CDR2 YFSETQ. The CDR3 spans 15 residues. CDR3 in amino acids: CASSPALGGIDGYTF. CDR3 DNA sequence: TGCGCCAGCAGCCCTGCTTTGGGAGGGATTGATGGCTACACCTTC.

The chain links TRBV7-6 to TRBJ2-7; 7 bases agree with TRBD2. CDR3 length: 15 residues. With 2 bases clipped from V and 3 bases from J, the junction kept 7 bases outside the gene matches. The germline V gene encodes CDR1 SGHVS and CDR2 FNYEAQ. CDR3 sequence: CASSLILGEGYEQYF. CDR3 nucleotide sequence: TGTGCCAGCAGCTTAATTCTAGGGGAGGGCTACGAGCAGTACTTC. Full variable domain (missing parts from reference TRBV7-6 and TRBJ2-7): GAGVSQSPRYKVTKRGQDVALRCDPISGHVSLYWYRQALGQGPEFLTYFNYEAQQDKSGLPNDRFSAERPEGSISTLTIQRTEQRDSAMYRCASSLILGEGYEQYFGPGTRLTVT.

CDR3: CATRDREFEYGYTF. Here the CDR3 DNA reads TGTGCCACCAGGGACAGGGAATTTGAGTATGGCTACACCTTC. V is TRBV15 and J is TRBJ1-2, with 8 positions matching TRBD1. After removal of 6 bases from V and 5 bases from J, the junction contained 8 bases not matched to a gene. From germline, CDR1 is LNHNV and CDR2 YYDKDF (reference sequence). The CDR3 has 14 residues. Supplemented by reference TRBV15 and TRBJ1-2, the full variable domain reads DAMVIQNPRYQVTQFGKPVTLSCSQTLNHNVMYWYQQKSSQAPKLLFHYYDKDFNNEADTPDNFQSRRPNTSFCFLDIRSPGLGDTAMYLCATRDREFEYGYTFGSGTRLTVV.

The J gene is TRBJ2-1, the V gene TRBV19; D is perhaps TRBD1 (5 bases). The CDR3 spans 12 residues. Germline V gene lookup returns CDR1 LNHDA and CDR2 SQIVND (reference sequence). Trimming stripped 5 bases from V and 7 bases from J, with 9 bases between. CDR3 protein: CASSLQGNEQFF. The DNA for the CDR3 is TGTGCCAGTAGTCTCCAGGGAAATGAGCAGTTCTTC.

V gene TRBV6-1 combines with J gene TRBJ2-7, with TRBD1 matching over 10 bases. The germline gives CDR1 MNHNS, CDR2 SASEGT. After removal of 1 base from V and 1 base from J, the junction contained 1 base not matched to a gene. The CDR3 is 15 residues long. CDR3 bases: TGTGCCAGCAGTGAAGGGACAGGGGGATCCTACGAGCAGTACTTC. Its protein product is CASSEGTGGSYEQYF.

The V gene is TRBV18, the J gene TRBJ1-3, with 7 bases lining up with TRBD1. The V segment lost 4 bases and the J segment 1 base; nucleotides outside the gene matches: 7. CDR1 and CDR2 from the germline V gene are KGHSH and LQKENI. The CDR3 consists of 16 residues. In DNA, the CDR3 is TGTGCCAGCTCACTCCGCCAGGGGGAATCTGGAAACACCATATATTTT. Its protein product is CASSLRQGESGNTIYF.

This clone was counted only a few times. The V gene is TRBV12-5, the J gene TRBJ1-6, with no clear D. V was clipped by 2 bases and J by 7 bases, with 12 bases between them. The CDR3 totals 15 residues. Germline loops: CDR1 LGHNT, CDR2 FRNRAP. CDR3: CASGLYTAGNSPLHF. CDR3 sequence (DNA): TGTGCTAGTGGTTTGTACACGGCGGGAAATTCACCCCTCCACTTT.

The DNA for the CDR3 is TGTGCCAGTAGTATAGATTTCGCTGAAGCTTTCTTT. This sequence encodes CASSIDFAEAFF. The chain couples TRBV19 to TRBJ1-1; unclear D gene. Germline assignment: CDR1 LNHDA and CDR2 SQIVND (reference sequence). The CDR3 runs to 12 residues. V lost 0 bases and J lost 6, with 5 bases in between. Using reference TRBV19 and TRBJ1-1 for the parts outside the CDR3, the full variable domain is DGGITQSPKYLFRKEGQNVTLSCEQNLNHDAMYWYRQDPGQGLRLIYYSQIVNDFQKGDIAEGYSVSREKKESFPLTVTSAQKNPTAFYLCASSIDFAEAFFGQGTRLTVV.

The chain combines TRBV3-1 (or the pseudogene TRBV3-2) with TRBJ1-2; 8 nucleotides match TRBD1. This CDR3 region has 16 residues. Germline CDR1 is LGHDT and CDR2 is YNNKEL (reference sequence). Germline trimming cut 3 bases from V and 8 bases from J; bases unmatched to any gene: 14. The CDR3 protein is CASSQDRVGIVRGYTF. Written as DNA, the CDR3 is TGTGCCAGCAGCCAGGACAGGGTTGGGATTGTGCGGGGCTACACCTTC.

This chain links TRBV19 with TRBJ1-4; D unresolved. CDR1 and CDR2 (germline): LNHDA, SQIVND (reference sequence). CDR3 length: 15 residues. Trimming took off 3 bases at V and 8 bases at J, with 16 bases between the two ends. The CDR3 DNA reads TGTGCCAGTAGTATTCTCCGGGAAGTCGAAGAAAAACTGTTTTTT. This codes for CASSILREVEEKLFF. Complete variable domain (other parts from reference TRBV19 and TRBJ1-4): DGGITQSPKYLFRKEGQNVTLSCEQNLNHDAMYWYRQDPGQGLRLIYYSQIVNDFQKGDIAEGYSVSREKKESFPLTVTSAQKNPTAFYLCASSILREVEEKLFFGSGTQLSVL.

The rearrangement links TRBV6-5 to TRBJ1-2; D gene uncertain. The CDR3 length is 15 residues. Germline V gene sequence: CDR1 MNHEY, CDR2 SVGAGI. Trimming pared 6 bases from V and 2 bases from J, leaving 16 bases between. DNA of the CDR3: TGTGCCAGCAGCCGTAACACGCTCGGGAACTATGGCTACACCTTC. Translation: CASSRNTLGNYGYTF.

The chain couples TRBV5-1 to TRBJ1-4, with D tentatively TRBD1 (6 bases). The germline gives CDR1 SGHRS, CDR2 YFSETQ. This CDR3 spans 16 amino acids. V was clipped by 5 bases and J by 5 bases, with 19 bases between them. CDR3 in amino acids: CASRPGGGESNEKLFF. CDR3 in DNA: TGCGCCAGCAGACCCGGGGGGGGCGAATCGAATGAAAAACTGTTTTTT.

The chain employs TRBV7-2 and TRBJ1-5; 8 bases are shared with TRBD1. The junction had 6 bases not matched to a gene; V was cut back by 1 base and J by 7 bases. This CDR3 contains 15 residues. Germline V gives CDR1 SGHTA, CDR2 FQGNSA. The CDR3 loop is CASSLGTGRGQPQHF. CDR3 in DNA: TGTGCCAGCAGCTTAGGGACAGGGAGAGGCCAGCCCCAGCATTTT.

The chain recombines TRBV7-9 with TRBJ2-3; D possibly corresponds to TRBD1 (6 bases). Germline loops: CDR1 SEHNR, CDR2 FQNEAQ (reference sequence). This CDR3 has 16 amino acids. V gave up 1 base and J gave up 4 bases, with 15 bases separating them. CDR3 nucleotides: TGTGCCAGCAGCTTAGGGACAGCTGGGGAGTCAGATACGCAGTATTTT. Protein: CASSLGTAGESDTQYF. Together with reference TRBV7-9 and TRBJ2-3, the CDR3 gives the full variable domain: DTGVSQNPRHKITKRGQNVTFRCDPISEHNRLYWYRQTLGQGPEFLTYFQNEAQLEKSRLLSDRFSAERPKGSFSTLEIQRTEQGDSAMYLCASSLGTAGESDTQYFGPGTRLTVL.

The CDR3 coding sequence is TGCGCCAGCAGCTTGGCGGGACAGCTCTCTGGAAACACCATATATTTT. It codes for CASSLAGQLSGNTIYF. V usage is TRBV5-1 and J usage is TRBJ1-3; TRBD1 aligns across 7 bases. The CDR3 runs to 16 residues. CDR1 SGHRS and CDR2 YFSETQ come from the germline V gene. J gave up 0 bases and V 0 bases, and 3 bases lay outside the gene matches.

The CDR3 DNA reads TGTGCCAGTAAGGACAGGGCCTACAATGAGCAGTTCTTC. Amino acid sequence: CASKDRAYNEQFF. The chain links TRBV19 to TRBJ2-1; 8 bases map to TRBD1. The CDR3 extends over 13 amino acids. CDR1 and CDR2 from the germline V gene are LNHDA and SQIVND (reference sequence). V dropped 7 bases and J dropped 2; count of bases not matched to a gene: 1.